This TCR beta chain stems from a study of T-cell memory formation after mild COVID-19. Broader study findings: Clones contracting day 15 to 85 were balanced CD4/CD8; later expanders leaned CD4+.

TCRdb itself ran the 5' RACE reads through MiXCR, one entry per CDR3 protein. This repertoire shows around 250,000 distinct CDR3 sequences, under 20% found once; its top ten account for around 23%. About this clonotype: Its target is unknown.

V lost 3 bases, J lost 5 bases, and 10 bases lay in between. The CDR3 sequence is 13 residues long. CDR1 is SGHNT, CDR2 YYREEE, per germline (reference sequence). This chain connects TRBV5-4 to TRBJ2-3; D may be TRBD2 (5 bases). The sample taken for sequencing was PBMCs or a T cell subset sorted from them (not recorded which). The source is a man aged 18 to 29 who had mild COVID-19 (a few samples of this study predate the infection). Cell type and time point are not known. The CDR3 DNA sequence: TGTGCCAGCAGCTCCGGGGTCGAAGATACGCAGTATTTT. This sequence encodes CASSSGVEDTQYF.